This is a list of T cell receptor beta chains from one sample in a study of blood T cells in healthy people across ages. TCRdb used MiXCR to reprocess the 5' RACE reads, holding one entry per CDR3 protein. This sample has approximately 900,000 distinct CDR3 sequences; around 46% occur once, and the top ten carry around 15%. The sequencing input was blood. These receptors were obtained from a man aged 25 to 40 in good health. Both conserved end residues are part of each CDR3. The D gene is left open where the match is weak. Size is stated for part of the rows, as once, few or many counts, or as a class when the clone is expanded.

j_gene: TRBJ2-3; abundance: .; d_gene: .; v_gene: TRBV28; CDR3aa: CASSPTGLTSTDTQYF; CDR3nt: TGTGCCAGCAGTCCCACCGGGCTGACTAGCACAGATACGCAGTATTTT
j_gene: TRBJ1-1; abundance: .; d_gene: .; v_gene: TRBV5-5; CDR3aa: CASSFAGTENTEAFF; CDR3nt: TGTGCCAGCAGCTTCGCCGGGACGGAGAACACTGAAGCTTTCTTT
j_gene: TRBJ2-3; abundance: .; d_gene: .; v_gene: TRBV15; CDR3aa: CATSIRETDTQYF; CDR3nt: TGTGCCACCAGCATACGGGAGACAGATACGCAGTATTTT
j_gene: TRBJ2-7; abundance: few; d_gene: TRBD2; v_gene: TRBV20-1; CDR3aa: CSASFRGGIYEQYF; CDR3nt: TGCAGTGCTAGTTTCCGGGGGGGAATCTACGAGCAGTACTTC
j_gene: TRBJ2-7; abundance: .; d_gene: .; v_gene: TRBV25-1; CDR3aa: CASSEFETHEQYF; CDR3nt: TGTGCCAGCAGTGAATTCGAGACCCACGAGCAGTACTTC
j_gene: TRBJ2-7; abundance: .; d_gene: TRBD1; v_gene: TRBV28; CDR3aa: CASIRQGGSYEQYF; CDR3nt: TGTGCCAGCATCAGACAGGGGGGCTCCTACGAGCAGTACTTC
j_gene: TRBJ1-3; abundance: .; d_gene: .; v_gene: TRBV7-2; CDR3aa: CASSLGVGNTIYF; CDR3nt: TGTGCCAGCAGCCTGGGCGTCGGAAACACCATATATTTT
j_gene: TRBJ2-3; abundance: few; d_gene: TRBD2; v_gene: TRBV9; CDR3aa: CASSVVGGGGATDTQYF; CDR3nt: TGTGCCAGCAGCGTAGTCGGAGGCGGGGGGGCCACAGATACGCAGTATTTT
j_gene: TRBJ2-3; abundance: .; d_gene: .; v_gene: TRBV6-2/TRBV6-3; CDR3aa: CASSHGPGDRTDTQYF; CDR3nt: TGTGCCAGCAGTCACGGGCCAGGGGACCGTACAGATACGCAGTATTTT
j_gene: TRBJ2-1; abundance: .; d_gene: .; v_gene: TRBV10-3; CDR3aa: CAISDPRGNQYNEQFF; CDR3nt: TGTGCCATCAGTGACCCCCGAGGTAACCAATACAATGAGCAGTTCTTC
j_gene: TRBJ2-1; abundance: .; d_gene: TRBD1; v_gene: TRBV5-1; CDR3aa: CASARVETGIVGEQFF; CDR3nt: TGCGCCAGCGCCCGGGTGGAGACAGGGATCGTCGGTGAGCAGTTCTTC
j_gene: TRBJ2-4; abundance: .; d_gene: TRBD2; v_gene: TRBV20-1; CDR3aa: CSARDASGGATQYF; CDR3nt: TGCAGTGCCCGCGACGCTAGCGGGGGGGCAACCCAGTACTTC
j_gene: TRBJ2-2; abundance: once; d_gene: .; v_gene: TRBV4-2; CDR3aa: CASCAGENTGELFF; CDR3nt: TGTGCCAGCTGTGCAGGGGAGAACACCGGGGAGCTGTTTTTT
j_gene: TRBJ2-2; abundance: .; d_gene: .; v_gene: TRBV4-1; CDR3aa: CASSYTLGSNTGELFF; CDR3nt: TGCGCCAGCAGCTACACACTCGGCTCGAACACCGGGGAGCTGTTTTTT
j_gene: TRBJ1-1; abundance: .; d_gene: TRBD1; v_gene: TRBV6-2/TRBV6-3; CDR3aa: CASGQGMEAFF; CDR3nt: TGTGCCAGCGGACAGGGAATGGAAGCTTTCTTT
j_gene: TRBJ2-7; abundance: many; d_gene: .; v_gene: TRBV12-3/TRBV12-4; CDR3aa: CASSLGGRSSYEQYF; CDR3nt: TGTGCCAGCAGTTTAGGCGGCAGGAGCTCCTACGAGCAGTACTTC
j_gene: TRBJ1-6; abundance: .; d_gene: .; v_gene: TRBV3-1; CDR3aa: CASSQLGRHGSPLHF; CDR3nt: TGTGCCAGCAGCCAACTCGGGCGACACGGGTCACCCCTCCACTTT
j_gene: TRBJ1-2; abundance: .; d_gene: TRBD1; v_gene: TRBV25-1; CDR3aa: CASSGTGVFYGYTF; CDR3nt: TGTGCCAGTTCCGGGACAGGGGTGTTTTATGGCTACACCTTC
j_gene: TRBJ2-1; abundance: few; d_gene: TRBD1; v_gene: TRBV5-1; CDR3aa: CASSKEGQGSYNEQFF; CDR3nt: TGCGCCAGCAGCAAGGAAGGACAGGGCTCGTACAATGAGCAGTTCTTC
j_gene: TRBJ2-7; abundance: .; d_gene: .; v_gene: TRBV4-3; CDR3aa: CASSRHLSGDEQYF; CDR3nt: TGCGCCAGCAGCCGACATCTATCGGGGGACGAGCAGTACTTC
j_gene: TRBJ2-3; abundance: few; d_gene: .; v_gene: TRBV12-3/TRBV12-4; CDR3aa: CASNLDRTGTDTQYF; CDR3nt: TGTGCCAGCAACCTAGACAGGACTGGCACAGATACGCAGTATTTT
j_gene: TRBJ2-5; abundance: few; d_gene: TRBD2; v_gene: TRBV7-2; CDR3aa: CASSYLGPTSGGIRTQYF; CDR3nt: TGTGCCAGCAGCTATCTAGGGCCTACTAGCGGGGGAATACGTACCCAGTACTTC
j_gene: TRBJ1-2; abundance: .; d_gene: TRBD1; v_gene: TRBV16; CDR3aa: CASSDRGATNYGYTF; CDR3nt: TGTGCCAGCAGCGACAGGGGCGCTACTAACTATGGCTACACCTTC
j_gene: TRBJ2-7; abundance: .; d_gene: TRBD2; v_gene: TRBV9; CDR3aa: CASSATSAPYEQYF; CDR3nt: TGTGCCAGCAGCGCGACTAGCGCGCCCTACGAGCAGTACTTC
j_gene: TRBJ2-1; abundance: few; d_gene: TRBD1; v_gene: TRBV12-3/TRBV12-4; CDR3aa: CGSGQEDNEQFF; CDR3nt: TGTGGGTCCGGACAGGAAGACAATGAGCAGTTCTTC
j_gene: TRBJ2-6; abundance: many; d_gene: .; v_gene: TRBV4-3; CDR3aa: CASSQDSGTGANVLTF; CDR3nt: TGCGCCAGCAGCCAAGATTCGGGGACTGGGGCCAACGTCCTGACTTTC
j_gene: TRBJ1-1; abundance: .; d_gene: TRBD1; v_gene: TRBV3-1; CDR3aa: CASSRRTGSLGTEAFF; CDR3nt: TGTGCCAGCAGCCGCCGGACAGGGTCCTTAGGCACTGAAGCTTTCTTT
j_gene: TRBJ2-3; abundance: few; d_gene: .; v_gene: TRBV3-1; CDR3aa: CASSPPPKPHTQYF; CDR3nt: TGTGCCAGCAGCCCTCCGCCTAAGCCCCATACGCAGTATTTT
j_gene: TRBJ2-3; abundance: .; d_gene: TRBD2; v_gene: TRBV25-1; CDR3aa: CASSNGAGEHTDTQYF; CDR3nt: TGTGCCAGCAGCAACGGCGCGGGAGAACACACAGATACGCAGTATTTT
j_gene: TRBJ2-5; abundance: .; d_gene: .; v_gene: TRBV6-1; CDR3aa: CASSWDGYQEAQYF; CDR3nt: TGTGCCAGCAGTTGGGACGGGTACCAAGAGGCCCAGTACTTC
j_gene: TRBJ1-1; abundance: .; d_gene: .; v_gene: TRBV7-9; CDR3aa: CASSLGRGGPNTEAFF; CDR3nt: TGTGCCAGCAGCTTGGGCCGGGGGGGGCCGAACACTGAAGCTTTCTTT
j_gene: TRBJ1-2; abundance: many; d_gene: .; v_gene: TRBV6-1; CDR3aa: CASSEVEDVYGYTF; CDR3nt: TGTGCCAGCAGTGAAGTCGAGGACGTCTATGGCTACACCTTC
j_gene: TRBJ2-5; abundance: .; d_gene: .; v_gene: TRBV20-1; CDR3aa: CSARQEGVGTQYF; CDR3nt: TGCAGTGCTAGACAGGAAGGAGTAGGGACCCAGTACTTC
j_gene: TRBJ2-1; abundance: many; d_gene: .; v_gene: TRBV30; CDR3aa: CALGQSEHNEQFF; CDR3nt: TGTGCCTTGGGGCAGTCGGAGCACAATGAGCAGTTCTTC
j_gene: TRBJ2-7; abundance: .; d_gene: TRBD2; v_gene: TRBV11-2; CDR3aa: CASSLVPSGGNSYEQYF; CDR3nt: TGTGCCAGCAGCTTAGTCCCTAGCGGGGGAAACTCCTACGAGCAGTACTTC
j_gene: TRBJ2-4; abundance: .; d_gene: .; v_gene: TRBV10-1; CDR3aa: CASSENLAKNIQYF; CDR3nt: TGCGCCAGCAGTGAGAATTTAGCCAAAAACATTCAGTACTTC
j_gene: TRBJ2-1; abundance: .; d_gene: TRBD1; v_gene: TRBV6-1; CDR3aa: CASSADRGSSYNEQFF; CDR3nt: TGTGCCAGCAGTGCCGACAGGGGTAGCTCCTACAATGAGCAGTTCTTC